This is a list of T cell receptor beta chains from one sample in a study of neurological immune-mediated disorders. TCRdb used MiXCR to reprocess the 5' RACE reads, holding one entry per CDR3 protein. Of under 80,000 distinct CDR3 sequences detected, less than 15% appear once; the ten largest clones hold 6.5% to 8%. The sequencing input was PBMCs. The source is a woman aged 50 to 60 in good health. Both conserved end residues are part of each CDR3. A D gene is named only where the DNA matches it firmly. The size of a clone is reported for some rows only, either as once, few or many, or as a class for expanded clones.

clone_size: NA
v_call: TRBV7-9
d_call: NA
j_call: TRBJ1-1
cdr3_length: 14
cdr3_aa: CASSWDPGHTEAFF

clone_size: few
v_call: TRBV7-2
d_call: NA
j_call: TRBJ2-5
cdr3_length: 11
cdr3_aa: CASSLGLPFSF

clone_size: NA
v_call: TRBV7-8
d_call: TRBD1
j_call: TRBJ1-2
cdr3_length: 15
cdr3_aa: CASSANTGTALWYTF

clone_size: many
v_call: TRBV7-3
d_call: NA
j_call: TRBJ2-6
cdr3_length: 16
cdr3_aa: CASSLWGNSGANVLTF

clone_size: many
v_call: TRBV28
d_call: NA
j_call: TRBJ1-1
cdr3_length: 15
cdr3_aa: CASSLALLKTAEAFF

clone_size: many
v_call: TRBV12-3/TRBV12-4
d_call: NA
j_call: TRBJ1-4
cdr3_length: 15
cdr3_aa: CASSPDGTRNEKLFF

clone_size: NA
v_call: TRBV20-1
d_call: NA
j_call: TRBJ2-3
cdr3_length: 15
cdr3_aa: CSARGARGSTDTQYF

clone_size: many
v_call: TRBV6-5
d_call: TRBD1
j_call: TRBJ2-5
cdr3_length: 17
cdr3_aa: CASSYRGPRQGRETQYF

clone_size: many
v_call: TRBV20-1
d_call: NA
j_call: TRBJ2-1
cdr3_length: 15
cdr3_aa: CSFTHLGGAYNEQFF

clone_size: NA
v_call: TRBV28
d_call: NA
j_call: TRBJ1-1
cdr3_length: 14
cdr3_aa: CARSLISLNTEAFF

clone_size: many
v_call: TRBV5-1
d_call: NA
j_call: TRBJ2-1
cdr3_length: 14
cdr3_aa: CASSLGGRNNEQFF

clone_size: many
v_call: TRBV5-1
d_call: TRBD2
j_call: TRBJ2-3
cdr3_length: 15
cdr3_aa: CASSSNAGGPDTQYF

clone_size: many
v_call: TRBV5-1
d_call: NA
j_call: TRBJ2-5
cdr3_length: 13
cdr3_aa: CASSSSGKETQYF

clone_size: many
v_call: TRBV20-1
d_call: NA
j_call: TRBJ2-7
cdr3_length: 15
cdr3_aa: CSAREQDGTLYEQYF

clone_size: many
v_call: TRBV5-4
d_call: TRBD2
j_call: TRBJ2-1
cdr3_length: 15
cdr3_aa: CASSLVGGGANEQFF

clone_size: many
v_call: TRBV7-2
d_call: NA
j_call: TRBJ1-2
cdr3_length: 17
cdr3_aa: CASSLGWGGALDYGYTF

clone_size: many
v_call: TRBV9
d_call: NA
j_call: TRBJ2-1
cdr3_length: 16
cdr3_aa: CASSERGSYDYNEQFF

clone_size: many
v_call: TRBV5-1
d_call: TRBD1
j_call: TRBJ2-1
cdr3_length: 15
cdr3_aa: CASSLGDRVGNEQFF

clone_size: many
v_call: TRBV6-5
d_call: NA
j_call: TRBJ1-2
cdr3_length: 15
cdr3_aa: CASSYDGQPNYGYTF

clone_size: few
v_call: TRBV29-1
d_call: TRBD2
j_call: TRBJ2-5
cdr3_length: 13
cdr3_aa: CGGTSGATETQYF

clone_size: many
v_call: TRBV20-1
d_call: TRBD2
j_call: TRBJ2-2
cdr3_length: 12
cdr3_aa: CSAQRGAGELFF

clone_size: NA
v_call: TRBV20-1
d_call: TRBD2
j_call: TRBJ2-1
cdr3_length: 14
cdr3_aa: CSATTAGGPNEQFF

clone_size: many
v_call: TRBV28
d_call: TRBD1
j_call: TRBJ2-7
cdr3_length: 15
cdr3_aa: CASTLITGTGVEQYF

clone_size: many
v_call: TRBV6-6
d_call: NA
j_call: TRBJ1-4
cdr3_length: 13
cdr3_aa: CALSYGVGEKLFF

clone_size: many
v_call: TRBV5-1
d_call: NA
j_call: TRBJ2-5
cdr3_length: 14
cdr3_aa: CASSPDPGGEAQYF

clone_size: many
v_call: TRBV5-1
d_call: NA
j_call: TRBJ1-2
cdr3_length: 14
cdr3_aa: CASSLATVNYGYTF

clone_size: many
v_call: TRBV29-1
d_call: TRBD1
j_call: TRBJ1-2
cdr3_length: 15
cdr3_aa: CSVGPQNQGGYGYTF

clone_size: NA
v_call: TRBV6-6
d_call: NA
j_call: TRBJ2-5
cdr3_length: 13
cdr3_aa: CASSPSTPETQYF

clone_size: NA
v_call: TRBV5-1
d_call: NA
j_call: TRBJ1-2
cdr3_length: 15
cdr3_aa: CASSLGSWTNYGYTF

clone_size: many
v_call: TRBV20-1
d_call: NA
j_call: TRBJ2-3
cdr3_length: 16
cdr3_aa: CSARDGRTQRRDTQYF

clone_size: many
v_call: TRBV12-3/TRBV12-4
d_call: NA
j_call: TRBJ2-1
cdr3_length: 13
cdr3_aa: CASSVTRFNEQFF

clone_size: NA
v_call: TRBV5-1
d_call: TRBD2
j_call: TRBJ2-7
cdr3_length: 14
cdr3_aa: CASSSGRSGGEQYF

clone_size: many
v_call: TRBV18
d_call: TRBD1
j_call: TRBJ2-2
cdr3_length: 13
cdr3_aa: CASTGTVSGELFF

clone_size: many
v_call: TRBV7-9
d_call: TRBD2
j_call: TRBJ2-4
cdr3_length: 15
cdr3_aa: CASSLLLAGINIQYF

clone_size: many
v_call: TRBV28
d_call: NA
j_call: TRBJ1-6
cdr3_length: 17
cdr3_aa: CASSPRTADVYNSPLHF

clone_size: many
v_call: TRBV28
d_call: NA
j_call: TRBJ1-1
cdr3_length: 15
cdr3_aa: CASSTRGRADTEAFF

clone_size: many
v_call: TRBV20-1
d_call: NA
j_call: TRBJ2-7
cdr3_length: 14
cdr3_aa: CSARRDPASYEQYF

clone_size: many
v_call: TRBV2
d_call: NA
j_call: TRBJ2-3
cdr3_length: 14
cdr3_aa: CASSEITTQDTQYF

clone_size: many
v_call: TRBV28
d_call: NA
j_call: TRBJ2-7
cdr3_length: 15
cdr3_aa: CASRGGGGTLYEQYF

clone_size: many
v_call: TRBV5-1
d_call: NA
j_call: TRBJ2-7
cdr3_length: 14
cdr3_aa: CASTLDRVGYEQYF